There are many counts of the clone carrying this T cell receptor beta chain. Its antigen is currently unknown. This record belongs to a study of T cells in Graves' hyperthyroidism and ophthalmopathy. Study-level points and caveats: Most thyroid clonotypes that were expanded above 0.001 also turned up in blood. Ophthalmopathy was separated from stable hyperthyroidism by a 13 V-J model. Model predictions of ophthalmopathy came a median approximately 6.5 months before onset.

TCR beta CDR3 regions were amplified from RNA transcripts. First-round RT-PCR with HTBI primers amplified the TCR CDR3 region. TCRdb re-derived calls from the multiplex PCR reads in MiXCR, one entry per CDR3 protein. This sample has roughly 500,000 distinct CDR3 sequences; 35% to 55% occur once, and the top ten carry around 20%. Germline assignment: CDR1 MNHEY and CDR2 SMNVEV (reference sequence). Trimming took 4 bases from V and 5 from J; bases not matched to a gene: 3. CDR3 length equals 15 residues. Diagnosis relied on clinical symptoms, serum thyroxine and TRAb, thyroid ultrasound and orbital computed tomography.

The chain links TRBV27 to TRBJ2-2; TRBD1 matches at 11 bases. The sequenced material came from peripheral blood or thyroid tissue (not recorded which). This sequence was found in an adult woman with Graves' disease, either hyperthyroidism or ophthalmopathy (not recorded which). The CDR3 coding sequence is TGTGCCAGCAGTTCCGGGACAGGGGGTACCGGGGAGCTGTTTTTT. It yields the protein CASSSGTGGTGELFF.